Included here is one T cell receptor (beta chain) sequence, with context. What it binds is unknown. Profiling relied on immunoSEQ multiplex PCR, and the TCRdb table lists in-frame clones only, not all of them. The top ten hold around 0.18% of the sample, which has more than 95,000 clones, roughly nine tenths seen once. This sample was included in a study of graft-versus-host responses after intestinal transplantation. Looking at the study overall: Recipients across the board were started on anti-thymocyte globulin induction, then kept on tacrolimus and steroids for around three years.

Overall study results and limits: The authors found GvH clones in recipient marrow, some appearing first in ileum or blood.

With 3 bases removed from V and 4 bases from J, the gap between germline ends came to 12 bases. Germline-derived CDR1 and CDR2 are GTSNPN and SVGIG (reference sequence). The CDR3 has 14 amino acids. The V and J genes are TRBV30 and TRBJ1-4; D unresolved. Source: unstimulated CD4+ T cells sorted from spleen or lymph node cells, taken before intestinal transplant. This receptor was identified in a human donor who received an intestinal transplant. The CDR3 spells CAWRGGQFNEKLFF. CDR3 bases: TGTGCCTGGAGAGGTGGGCAGTTTAATGAAAAACTGTTTTTT.